This entry is about one T cell receptor beta chain. TCRdb keeps only in-frame clones here, not all; method: immunoSEQ multiplex PCR. The data hold 240,000 or so clones, with 75% to 90% observed a single time. Germline V gene sequence: CDR1 SGHAT, CDR2 FQNNGV. This CDR3 region has 13 residues. V was clipped by 6 bases and J by 5 bases; unmatched bases: 4. This specimen belongs to a study of blood T cell repertoires in COVID-19. This TCR was recovered from a woman in her 30s who had recovered from COVID-19. The sequenced material came from peripheral blood. J is TRBJ1-1 and V is TRBV11-2; 9 nucleotides match TRBD1. CDR3 sequence reads: CASSIDRGTEAFF. CDR3 DNA: TGTGCCAGCAGTATCGACAGGGGGACTGAAGCTTTCTTT.